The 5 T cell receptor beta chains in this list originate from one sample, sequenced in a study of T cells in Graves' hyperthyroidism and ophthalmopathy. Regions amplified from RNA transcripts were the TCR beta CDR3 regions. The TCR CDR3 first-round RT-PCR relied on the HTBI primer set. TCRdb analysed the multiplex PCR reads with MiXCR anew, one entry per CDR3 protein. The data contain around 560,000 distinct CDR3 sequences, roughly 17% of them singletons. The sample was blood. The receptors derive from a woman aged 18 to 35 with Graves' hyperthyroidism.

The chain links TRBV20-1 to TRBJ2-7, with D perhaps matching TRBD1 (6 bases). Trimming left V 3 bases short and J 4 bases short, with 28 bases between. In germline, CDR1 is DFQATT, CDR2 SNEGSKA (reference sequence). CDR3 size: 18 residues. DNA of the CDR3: TGCAGTGCTAGCAGGGGCCTTGCGCGGGCCGGGCACCTATACGAGCAGTACTTC. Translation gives CSASRGLARAGHLYEQYF.

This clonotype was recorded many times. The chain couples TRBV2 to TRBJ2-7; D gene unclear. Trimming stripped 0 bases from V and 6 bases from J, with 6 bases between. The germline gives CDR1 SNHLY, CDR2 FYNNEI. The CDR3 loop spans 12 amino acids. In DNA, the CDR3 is TGTGCCAGCAGTGAAGCGGCGGTCGAGCAGTACTTC. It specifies CASSEAAVEQYF.

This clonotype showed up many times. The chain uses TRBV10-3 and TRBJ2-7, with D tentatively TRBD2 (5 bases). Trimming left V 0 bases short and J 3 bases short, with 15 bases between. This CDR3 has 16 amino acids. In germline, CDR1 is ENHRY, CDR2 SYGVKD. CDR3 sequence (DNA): TGTGCCATCAGTGAGTCGCGAGGGATCGCAGGCTACGAGCAGTACTTC. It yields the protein CAISESRGIAGYEQYF.

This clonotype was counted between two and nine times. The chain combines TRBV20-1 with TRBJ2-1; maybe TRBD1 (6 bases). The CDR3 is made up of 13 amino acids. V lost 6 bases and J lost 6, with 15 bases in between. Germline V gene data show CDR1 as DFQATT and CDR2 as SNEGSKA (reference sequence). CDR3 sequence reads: CSAWDIAPNEQFF. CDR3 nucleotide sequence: TGCAGTGCCTGGGACATAGCCCCCAATGAGCAGTTCTTC.

The CDR3 reads CASSFGLGGYTF. The CDR3 DNA reads as TGTGCCAGCAGTTTCGGGTTGGGAGGCTACACCTTC. The V call is TRBV6-2 or TRBV6-3, the J call TRBJ1-2; D gene unclear. The germline V gene has CDR1 MNHEY and CDR2 SVGEGT. The CDR3 sequence is 12 residues long. V dropped 4 bases and J dropped 8 bases, with 11 bases sitting between them.